This T cell receptor beta chain was profiled in a study of blood T cell repertoires in COVID-19. Study context: The cDNA or gDNA used as material had been derived from T cells, B-cell-depleted T cells, or PBMCs.

In the study's own analysis: Reference gene primer amplification gave estimated nucleated cell counts. Only in-frame clones appear in the TCRdb table, and some are missing; sequencing was by immunoSEQ multiplex PCR. That table furnishes V, J and clone size, whereas the DNA furnished D and trimming. The sample holds over 100,000 clones, roughly four fifths seen once. CDR1 SGDLS and CDR2 YYNGEE come from the germline V gene. This CDR3 has 15 amino acids. The V and J ends lost 6 bases and 2 bases respectively, with 14 bases between them. Sequencing was done on a sample of peripheral blood. This clonotype was obtained from a man in his sixties or seventies with acute or convalescent COVID-19. The J gene is TRBJ2-2, the V gene TRBV9, with D possibly being TRBD2 (5 bases). This CDR3 reads CASNLGSLNTGELFF. The CDR3 region has the DNA TGTGCCAGCAACCTTGGGAGTTTAAACACCGGGGAGCTGTTTTTT.